This passage covers 26 T cell receptor beta chains from one sample sequenced in a study of blood T cell repertoires in COVID-19. The assay was immunoSEQ multiplex PCR, and TCRdb's table has in-frame clones only and misses some. The sample records under 250,000 clones, around nine tenths being singletons. Sequenced: PBMCs or T cells enriched from blood (not recorded which). The source is a woman aged 25-40 years with acute COVID-19.

The gene calls are TRBV7-2 and TRBJ2-2; 8 nucleotides match TRBD2. The V segment lost 9 bases and the J segment 4 bases; nucleotides outside the gene matches: 7. Germline loops: CDR1 SGHTA, CDR2 FQGNSA. The CDR3 has 14 residues. The CDR3 nucleotides read TGTGCCAGTCAACCGGGGGGGTTCACCGGGGAGCTGTTTTTT. Amino acid sequence: CASQPGGFTGELFF.

V gene TRBV10-3 combines with J gene TRBJ2-7; possibly TRBD1 for D (6 bases). Per germline, CDR1 ENHRY and CDR2 SYGVKD. The ends were cut back, 2 bases at V and 2 bases at J, with 7 bases in the middle. The CDR3 sequence is 13 residues long. CDR3 residues: CAISEAGAYEQYF. The CDR3, as DNA: TGTGCCATCAGTGAGGCAGGGGCCTACGAGCAGTACTTC.

This clone appeared a single time. The chain joins TRBV7-9 to TRBJ2-7; D may be TRBD2 (5 bases). V was trimmed by 5 bases and J by 7 bases, leaving 12 bases between them. This CDR3 region has 12 residues. The germline CDR1 and CDR2 sequences are SEHNR and FQNEAQ (reference sequence). CDR3 sequence reads: CASSLGSGEQYF. The CDR3 region has the DNA TGTGCCAGCAGCCTAGGATCGGGGGAGCAGTACTTC.

The chain links TRBV20-1 to TRBJ1-5, with 8 nucleotides matching TRBD1. Trimming took 3 bases from V and 1 from J; bases not matched to a gene: 11. This CDR3 comprises 17 residues. Germline V gives CDR1 DFQATT, CDR2 SNEGSKA (reference sequence). Written as DNA, the CDR3 is TGCAGTGCTAGTTTTGGCAGGGGGCAAGTGAGCAATCAGCCCCAGCATTTT. Translation gives CSASFGRGQVSNQPQHF.

The chain employs TRBV24-1 and TRBJ1-1, with 8 bases fitting TRBD1. The CDR3 runs to 15 residues. Trimming removed 3 bases from V and 1 base from J; junction bases left unmatched: 3. CDR1 is KGHDR, CDR2 SFDVKD, per germline. The CDR3 bases are TGTGCCACCAGTGATGGAGGACAGGGGAACACTGAAGCTTTCTTT. This sequence encodes CATSDGGQGNTEAFF.

Of note for this clone: Within the sample, other DNA sequences also encode this same CDR3. The chain recombines TRBV7-2 with TRBJ1-6; the D gene is possibly TRBD1 (5 bases). Germline V CDR1 and CDR2: SGHTA, FQGNSA. The CDR3 loop spans 13 amino acids. Trimming took 4 bases from V and 7 from J, leaving 8 bases between them. CDR3 bases: TGTGCCAGCAGCTCCGGGGGGAATTCACCCCTCCACTTT. Its translation is CASSSGGNSPLHF.

The chain couples TRBV11-3 to TRBJ2-2, with D possibly TRBD2 on 6 matching bases. This CDR3 is 13 amino acids long. V was cut by 5 bases and J by 4 bases, with 8 bases left in between. Germline V gene lookup returns CDR1 SGHNT and CDR2 YENEEA. CDR3 sequence reads: CASSPSVTGELFF. The CDR3 region has the DNA TGTGCCAGCAGCCCTAGCGTCACCGGGGAGCTGTTTTTT.

V is TRBV30 and J is TRBJ1-5; unclear D gene. This CDR3 region has 19 residues. Germline assignment: CDR1 GTSNPN and CDR2 SVGIG (reference sequence). V was trimmed by 0 bases and J by 4 bases, leaving 25 bases between them. CDR3 in amino acids: CAWSVSSAGLLSENQPQHF. The CDR3 DNA sequence: TGTGCCTGGAGTGTAAGCAGCGCCGGCCTCCTCTCAGAAAATCAGCCCCAGCATTTT.

The rearrangement uses TRBV7-2 and TRBJ2-1; D might be TRBD2 (6 bases). V lost 4 bases and J lost 4, with 11 bases in between. Germline V CDR1 and CDR2: SGHTA, FQGNSA. The CDR3 covers 14 residues. The DNA of the CDR3 is TGTGCCAGCAGCTCGGTAGCGGCGTACAATGAGCAGTTCTTC. This sequence encodes CASSSVAAYNEQFF.

This chain joins TRBV25-1 and TRBJ1-4, with 8 positions matching TRBD1. Trimming took 3 bases from V and 7 from J; bases not matched to a gene: 10. Germline V gives CDR1 MGHDK, CDR2 SYGVNS. The CDR3 totals 16 residues. CDR3 bases: TGTGCCAGCAGTGACTACAAACAGGGGGGGGGTGAAAAACTGTTTTTT. Amino acid sequence: CASSDYKQGGGEKLFF.

This clone has only a few counts. The genes are TRBV5-1 and TRBJ1-6; 7 nucleotides line up with TRBD1. V was clipped by 4 bases and J by 7 bases; unmatched bases: 5. The CDR3 length is 14 residues. Per germline, CDR1 SGHRS and CDR2 YFSETQ. CDR3: CASSGGTVNSPLHF. The CDR3 bases are TGCGCCAGCAGCGGCGGGACAGTAAATTCACCCCTCCACTTT.

The rearrangement joins TRBV3-1 (or the pseudogene TRBV3-2) to TRBJ1-1, with 9 positions matching TRBD1. Per germline, CDR1 LGHDT and CDR2 YNNKEL (reference sequence). Unmatched junction bases numbered 3, after V lost 0 bases and J lost 4 bases. This CDR3 spans 15 amino acids. Here the CDR3 reads CASSQDTGGGTEAFF. The CDR3 nucleotides read TGTGCCAGCAGCCAAGACACAGGGGGCGGCACTGAAGCTTTCTTT.

This clone occurred once. The chain employs TRBV5-1 and TRBJ1-2, with D possibly matching TRBD1 (5 bases). Germline V gene sequence: CDR1 SGHRS, CDR2 YFSETQ. The CDR3 runs 14 residues. V was clipped by 6 bases and J by 2 bases, with 14 bases between them. The CDR3 loop is CASTQGGANYGYTF. CDR3 nucleotide sequence: TGCGCCAGCACCCAAGGCGGGGCGAACTATGGCTACACCTTC. The full variable domain, with the rest looked up from reference TRBV5-1 and TRBJ1-2, is KAGVTQTPRYLIKTRGQQVTLSCSPISGHRSVSWYQQTPGQGLQFLFEYFSETQRNKGNFPGRFSGRQFSNSRSEMNVSTLELGDSALYLCASTQGGANYGYTFGSGTRLTVV.

The rearrangement joins TRBV6-2 or TRBV6-3 to TRBJ2-2; TRBD1 matches 8 bases. CDR1 is MNHEY, CDR2 SVGEGT, per germline. V trimming: 4 bases; J trimming: 5 bases; junction bases outside the gene matches: 9. The CDR3 contains 16 residues. CDR3 amino acids: CASSLIRDRRTGELFF. CDR3 coding DNA: TGTGCCAGCAGTTTGATCCGGGACAGGAGGACCGGGGAGCTGTTTTTT.

V and J are TRBV9 and TRBJ1-6, with D uncertain. The CDR3 extends over 16 amino acids. The V gene's germline CDR1 is SGDLS and CDR2 YYNGEE. V was pared by 3 bases and J by 7 bases, with 17 bases between. CDR3 region: CASSAAPGVPNSPLHF. CDR3 in DNA: TGTGCCAGCAGCGCGGCCCCCGGGGTGCCGAATTCACCCCTCCACTTT. Using reference TRBV9 and TRBJ1-6 for the parts outside the CDR3, the full variable domain is DSGVTQTPKHLITATGQRVTLRCSPRSGDLSVYWYQQSLDQGLQFLIQYYNGEERAKGNILERFSAQQFPDLHSELNLSSLELGDSALYFCASSAAPGVPNSPLHFGNGTRLTVT.

The V gene is TRBV28, the J gene TRBJ2-7; D uncertain. Germline lookup yields CDR1 MDHEN and CDR2 SYDVKM. Trimming cost V 2 bases and J 4 bases, with 15 bases left between them. This CDR3 has 15 amino acids. This CDR3 is CASSLGFTDRYEQYF. In DNA, the CDR3 is TGTGCCAGCAGTTTAGGGTTTACAGACCGATACGAGCAGTACTTC.

CDR3 coding DNA: TGTGCCAGCAGTGAGGTCAGTTATAGCAATCAGCCCCAGCATTTT. This gives the protein CASSEVSYSNQPQHF. The genes are TRBV2 and TRBJ1-5, with D hard to call. The CDR3 is made up of 15 amino acids. Looked up from germline, CDR1 is SNHLY and CDR2 is FYNNEI. The V end was cut by 3 bases, the J end by 0 bases, with 9 bases between.

As for this clone: This CDR3 is also generated by other DNA sequences in the sample. This chain connects TRBV5-1 to TRBJ1-2, with D perhaps matching TRBD1 (6 bases). The V and J ends lost 0 bases and 2 bases respectively, with 8 bases between them. This CDR3 is 14 amino acids long. Germline V gene lookup returns CDR1 SGHRS and CDR2 YFSETQ. In nucleotides, the CDR3 is TGCGCCAGCAGCTTGGTGGGGGCCAACTATGGCTACACCTTC. This translates into CASSLVGANYGYTF. The full variable domain, completed using reference TRBV5-1 and TRBJ1-2, is KAGVTQTPRYLIKTRGQQVTLSCSPISGHRSVSWYQQTPGQGLQFLFEYFSETQRNKGNFPGRFSGRQFSNSRSEMNVSTLELGDSALYLCASSLVGANYGYTFGSGTRLTVV.

The rearrangement uses TRBV7-9 and TRBJ2-3; a possible D gene is TRBD2 (7 bases). The CDR3 runs 17 residues. Germline-derived CDR1 and CDR2 are SEHNR and FQNEAQ (reference sequence). V shed 0 bases and J shed 2 bases, with 15 bases lying between them. CDR3 in amino acids: CASSLALMGGLTDTQYF. The CDR3 DNA sequence: TGTGCCAGCAGCTTAGCGCTAATGGGGGGGCTCACAGATACGCAGTATTTT.

The chain recombines TRBV5-1 with TRBJ2-7; D perhaps matches TRBD2 (6 bases). This CDR3 region has 15 residues. Trimming stripped 5 bases from V and 2 bases from J, with 17 bases between. Germline CDR1 is SGHRS and CDR2 is YFSETQ. The CDR3 sequence: CASRGGPGPPYEQYF. CDR3 in DNA: TGCGCCAGCAGGGGGGGACCAGGGCCCCCCTACGAGCAGTACTTC. Variable domain in full (rest from reference TRBV5-1 and TRBJ2-7): KAGVTQTPRYLIKTRGQQVTLSCSPISGHRSVSWYQQTPGQGLQFLFEYFSETQRNKGNFPGRFSGRQFSNSRSEMNVSTLELGDSALYLCASRGGPGPPYEQYFGPGTRLTVT.

The chain has TRBV11-2 and TRBJ2-1; D is uncertain. The V end lost 4 bases, the J end lost 8 bases, and 6 bases lay between the germline ends. This CDR3 has 11 residues. Germline-derived CDR1 and CDR2 are SGHAT and FQNNGV. Here the CDR3 reads CASSSTDEQFF. The CDR3 DNA reads as TGTGCCAGCAGCTCAACTGATGAGCAGTTCTTC.

The chain carries TRBV4-3 and TRBJ2-1; 7 bases fit TRBD2. In germline, CDR1 is LGHNA, CDR2 YSLEER. V shed 0 bases and J 1 base; nucleotides not matched to a gene: 3. This CDR3 has 16 residues. CDR3 protein: CASSQEPSGSYNEQFF. The CDR3 nucleotides read TGCGCCAGCAGCCAAGAACCTAGCGGTTCCTACAATGAGCAGTTCTTC.

This chain links TRBV7-9 with TRBJ1-5, with D hard to call. Germline V gene lookup returns CDR1 SEHNR and CDR2 FQNEAQ (reference sequence). This CDR3 contains 14 residues. The V end lost 1 base, the J end lost 9 bases, and 13 bases lay between the germline ends. CDR3 sequence: CASSLERHPRPQHF. CDR3 sequence (DNA): TGTGCCAGCAGCTTAGAAAGACACCCGAGGCCCCAGCATTTT.

The chain links TRBV29-1 to TRBJ1-2; TRBD1 aligns across 10 bases. The CDR3 totals 14 residues. Trimming removed 4 bases from V and 6 bases from J; junction bases left unmatched: 8. Germline V lookup: CDR1 SQVTM, CDR2 ANQGSEA. CDR3 residues: CSVGQGARTDGYTF. The CDR3 DNA reads TGCAGCGTTGGACAGGGGGCGCGAACGGATGGCTACACCTTC.

The chain carries TRBV27 and TRBJ1-4, with TRBD1 identical over 8 bases. This CDR3 has 15 residues. Germline V CDR1 and CDR2: MNHEY, SMNVEV (reference sequence). With 6 bases clipped from V and 4 bases from J, the junction kept 7 bases outside the gene matches. The CDR3 region is CASRNAGTGNEKLFF. Here the CDR3 DNA reads TGTGCCAGCAGAAATGCCGGGACAGGTAATGAAAAACTGTTTTTT.

The CDR3 nucleotides read TGTGCCAGCAGCTTAGCTAGCGCCCCTGAGACCCAGTACTTC. It translates to CASSLASAPETQYF. The J gene is TRBJ2-5, the V gene TRBV7-8; TRBD2 might be the D (5 bases). CDR3 length: 14 amino acids. Germline V gene data show CDR1 as SGHVS and CDR2 as FQNEAQ. The V end lost 0 bases, the J end lost 5 bases, and 10 bases lay between the germline ends.